Listed below are T cell receptor beta chains from one sample, sequenced in a study of OX40 agonist ivuxolimab in advanced cancers. Only in-frame clones appear in the TCRdb table, and some are missing; sequencing was by immunoSEQ multiplex PCR. The data hold roughly 29,000 clones, with about nine tenths observed a single time. The sample in question was CD4+ or CD8+ T cells sorted from blood, obtained in a trial of the OX40 agonist ivuxolimab. The source is an adult with an advanced solid tumor such as melanoma, head and neck, liver or kidney cancer. Both conserved end residues are part of each CDR3. A D gene is named only where the DNA matches it firmly. For some rows the clone size is stated as once, few or many, or as a class when expanded; others skip it.

CDR3 protein,CDR3 DNA,V gene,J gene,clone size,D gene
CASSLALGQLYEQYF,TGTGCCAGCAGCTTGGCCCTTGGACAGCTCTACGAGCAGTACTTC,TRBV5-8,TRBJ2-7,once,NA
CASAPGGNQPQHF,TGTGCTAGTGCCCCGGGCGGAAATCAGCCCCAGCATTTT,TRBV12-5,TRBJ1-5,once,NA
CASSLRQGFTEAFF,TGTGCCAGCAGCTTACGGCAGGGTTTCACTGAAGCTTTCTTT,TRBV11-3,TRBJ1-1,NA,NA
CASSTAAGVYNEQFF,TGTGCCAGCTCGACCGCGGCGGGAGTCTACAATGAGCAGTTCTTC,TRBV2,TRBJ2-1,NA,TRBD2
CATSRDRAVTYEQYF,TGTGCCACCAGCAGAGATAGGGCGGTTACCTACGAGCAGTACTTC,TRBV15,TRBJ2-7,NA,NA
CASSSGRWFRTGANVLTF,TGTGCCAGCAGCTCCGGACGGTGGTTTAGGACTGGGGCCAACGTCCTGACTTTC,TRBV5-6,TRBJ2-6,NA,NA
CASSQGRVHPGTQYF,TGTGCCTCCTCACAGGGCCGAGTCCACCCAGGGACCCAGTACTTC,TRBV13,TRBJ2-5,NA,NA
CASSLGLVPNEQFF,TGTGCCAGCAGCTTGGGACTAGTGCCCAATGAGCAGTTCTTC,TRBV5-6,TRBJ2-1,NA,NA
CASSKGPISETQYF,TGTGCCAGCAGCAAAGGTCCGATTTCGGAGACCCAGTACTTC,TRBV21-1,TRBJ2-5,NA,NA
CASSLAGTRGVRSSTEAFF,TGCGCCAGCAGCTTGGCCGGTACAAGGGGCGTTAGGAGTAGCACTGAAGCTTTCTTT,TRBV5-1,TRBJ1-1,NA,NA
CASSLGGRTEAFF,TGTGCCAGCAGCTTAGGCGGGCGCACTGAAGCTTTCTTT,TRBV13,TRBJ1-1,NA,NA
CASSPRPGNTIYF,TGTGCCAGCAGCCCCCGACCTGGAAACACCATATATTTT,TRBV7-3,TRBJ1-3,NA,NA
CASSDWTGSHEQYF,TGTGCCAGCAGCGATTGGACAGGGAGCCACGAGCAGTACTTC,TRBV5-4,TRBJ2-7,few,TRBD1
CASSYSGSSNTEAFF,TGTGCCAGCAGTTACTCGGGCAGTTCGAACACTGAAGCTTTCTTT,TRBV6-5,TRBJ1-1,NA,NA
CASSLARSTTYEQYF,TGCGCCAGCAGCTTGGCCCGTTCCACCACCTACGAGCAGTACTTC,TRBV5-1,TRBJ2-7,NA,NA
CASSVGQKGNTIYF,TGTGCCAGCAGCGTTGGACAGAAGGGAAACACCATATATTTT,TRBV5-6,TRBJ1-3,NA,NA
CASSTRTVSYEQYF,TGCGCCAGCAGCACCCGGACGGTATCCTACGAGCAGTACTTC,TRBV4-1,TRBJ2-7,few,NA
CASKITEFNYGYTF,TGTGCCAGCAAAATAACAGAATTTAACTATGGCTACACCTTC,TRBV5-4,TRBJ1-2,NA,NA
CASSLATEAHTEAFF,TGTGCCAGTAGCCTGGCCACAGAGGCCCACACTGAAGCTTTCTTT,TRBV19,TRBJ1-1,NA,NA